Shown below are 5 T cell receptor beta chains from a single sample sequenced in a study of T-cell reconstitution after alpha-beta-depleted transplantation in children. Preparation of the TCRbeta library involved a method that used unique molecular identifiers. One entry per CDR3 protein results from TCRdb running MiXCR on the PCR reads. The profile shows hundreds of thousands of distinct CDR3 sequences, approximately 17% of them singletons. Sequenced here: PBMCs from the stem cell graft donor, sampled from the stem cell graft. All receptors come from a human donor who donated a stem cell graft to a child with acute myeloid leukemia.

The sample holds many counts of this clonotype. The chain has TRBV20-1 and TRBJ2-3, with 9 bases identical to TRBD2. Losses at the gene ends were 4 bases for V and 3 bases for J; bases not matched to a gene: 5. The CDR3 loop spans 14 amino acids. Germline-derived CDR1 and CDR2 are DFQATT and SNEGSKA (reference sequence). The CDR3 bases are TGCAGTGCTAAGGGACTAGCCCAGACAGATACGCAGTATTTT. It is translated as CSAKGLAQTDTQYF.

This clonotype was seen at least ten times. The chain combines TRBV6-4 with TRBJ2-1, with D possibly called TRBD1 or TRBD2 (6 bases each). The CDR3 runs 15 residues. The germline CDR1 and CDR2 sequences are MRHNA and SNTAGT. Trimming removed 6 bases from V and 8 bases from J, with 20 bases in between. The CDR3 DNA follows: TGTGCCAGCAGCGTGAGGGGGGATTCGGGAGATGAGCAGTTCTTC. This translates into CASSVRGDSGDEQFF.

The V gene is TRBV7-9, the J gene TRBJ2-1; D uncertain. V was trimmed by 4 bases and J by 8 bases, leaving 15 bases between them. The CDR3 loop spans 14 amino acids. CDR1 is SEHNR, CDR2 FQNEAQ, per germline (reference sequence). CDR3 amino acids: CASSSPRTSDEQFF. Here the CDR3 DNA reads TGTGCCAGCAGCTCACCGAGGACCTCGGATGAGCAGTTCTTC.

This clonotype was counted a few times. The rearrangement joins TRBV7-2 to TRBJ1-5, with D maybe TRBD1 (6 bases). The germline V gene has CDR1 SGHTA and CDR2 FQGNSA. This CDR3 has 15 amino acids. V lost 3 bases, J lost 5 bases, and 14 bases lay in between. In nucleotides, the CDR3 is TGTGCCAGCAGCTTGATGACAGGTAACCATCAGCCCCAGCATTTT. It encodes CASSLMTGNHQPQHF.

The chain recombines TRBV7-2 with TRBJ2-3, with 8 bases fitting TRBD1. Germline V gives CDR1 SGHTA, CDR2 FQGNSA. There are 15 residues in the CDR3. V was clipped by 4 bases and J by 2 bases; unmatched bases: 5. CDR3 DNA: TGTGCCAGCAGCTCCACGGGACAGGCCACAGATACGCAGTATTTT. As protein: CASSSTGQATDTQYF. Full variable domain (remainder filled in from reference TRBV7-2 and TRBJ2-3): GAGVSQSPSNKVTEKGKDVELRCDPISGHTALYWYRQSLGQGLEFLIYFQGNSAPDKSGLPSDRFSAERTGGSVSTLTIQRTQQEDSAVYLCASSSTGQATDTQYFGPGTRLTVL.